These T cell receptor beta chains were read from a single sample in a study of long-term antiretroviral therapy in people with HIV. Sequenced by immunoSEQ multiplex PCR; TCRdb stores in-frame clones only, minus some. The sample records 35,000 or so clones, 75% to 90% being singletons. The sample was unsorted PBMCs, taken 2.2 years after starting antiretroviral therapy. Receptors originate from a man aged 18 to 30 with HIV. The conserved cysteine and the conserved F or W are not part of the CDR3 here. Size tells how often a clone was seen (once, few, many) or the class of an expanded clone, and some rows leave it out.

clone_size,v_call,j_call,cdr3_aa
.,TRBV27,TRBJ2-1,ASSLFGLENNEQF
.,TRBV9,TRBJ2-5,ASSVEAGGETQY
.,TRBV6-5,TRBJ2-1,ASSSGTSGSINEQF
.,TRBV30,TRBJ1-3,AGGAVRNTIY
.,TRBV28,TRBJ2-3,ASLSGTDTQY
.,TRBV7-2,TRBJ1-4,ASSSQGGNEKLF
.,TRBV5-6,TRBJ2-4,ASSLGPNIQY
.,TRBV29-1,TRBJ2-6,SVVLVLGAGGHGANVLT
.,TRBV5-4,TRBJ2-7,ASSSPNRDPSYEQY
.,TRBV5-6,TRBJ2-7,ASSAYYEQY
.,TRBV6-1,TRBJ2-5,ASSEERQWPTAQY
.,TRBV11-2,TRBJ2-3,ASSLGVPGTQY
.,TRBV5-6,TRBJ2-3,ASSHWGLAGGPLADTQY
.,TRBV5-1,TRBJ2-7,ASRPGTGQYEQY
once,TRBV5-1,TRBJ1-5,ASSASGQPNQPQH
.,TRBV29-1,TRBJ2-2,SVERQGQGDAGELF